Below, 29 T cell receptor beta chains from the same sample are listed, as sequenced in a study of T cell changes during pregnancy in multiple sclerosis (dated by TCRdb to the late 2010s). The library relied on the immunoSEQ multiplex PCR assay. TCRdb limited this immuneACCESS table to in-frame rearrangements with V and J called. A share of clones is missing; checked studies link under half to unresolved V genes, and the rest is unexplained. The sample contains around 78,000 clones, around 93% of them found a single time. The ten largest clones capture more than 2% of the sample. Specimen: peripheral blood, collected in the second trimester of pregnancy. Receptors were obtained from a female donor with multiple sclerosis, enrolled in a pregnancy study.

The chain couples TRBV18 to TRBJ2-1; a possible D gene is TRBD1 (6 bases). V lost 5 bases and J lost 2, with 10 bases in between. The V gene's germline CDR1 is KGHSH and CDR2 LQKENI. The CDR3 spans 14 residues. The CDR3 here is CASSADSTYNEQFF. DNA of the CDR3: TGTGCCAGCTCAGCGGACAGCACCTACAATGAGCAGTTCTTC.

This chain links TRBV6-1 with TRBJ2-5; 11 nucleotides agree with TRBD2. The CDR3 is made up of 13 amino acids. CDR1 MNHNS and CDR2 SASEGT come from the germline V gene. The trim removed 7 bases at V and 5 bases at J, leaving 3 bases unmatched. CDR3: CASTRLAGETQYF. In nucleotides, the CDR3 is TGTGCCAGCACCCGACTAGCGGGGGAGACCCAGTACTTC.

This chain links TRBV2 with TRBJ1-4; no clear D gene. The CDR3 totals 16 residues. CDR1 SNHLY and CDR2 FYNNEI come from the germline V gene. Trimming cost V 4 bases and J 0 bases, with 12 bases left between them. This chain's CDR3 is CASSAWRASTNEKLFF. Here the CDR3 DNA reads TGTGCCAGCAGTGCCTGGAGGGCATCAACTAATGAAAAACTGTTTTTT.

The V gene is TRBV15, the J gene TRBJ1-5; 8 bases align to TRBD1. Looked up from germline, CDR1 is LNHNV and CDR2 is YYDKDF (reference sequence). Trimming removed 3 bases from V and 7 bases from J; junction bases left unmatched: 11. This CDR3 has 16 residues. The CDR3 region is CATSRGSSGGGQPQHF. CDR3 nucleotides: TGTGCCACCAGCAGGGGCTCCTCAGGGGGCGGACAGCCCCAGCATTTT.

The chain is built from TRBV6-1 and TRBJ1-5, with 11 bases matching TRBD1. This CDR3 comprises 14 residues. V was clipped by 6 bases and J by 5 bases; unmatched bases: 3. Germline assignment: CDR1 MNHNS and CDR2 SASEGT. CDR3 in amino acids: CASRRTGGYQPQHF. The CDR3 DNA reads TGTGCCAGCAGGCGGACAGGGGGCTATCAGCCCCAGCATTTT.

The chain has TRBV4-1 and TRBJ1-1, with D unclear. Between the trimmed V and J ends, which lost 0 bases and 4 bases, there was a span of 6 bases. The CDR3 has 13 amino acids. The germline V gene has CDR1 MGHRA and CDR2 YSYEKL. CDR3 amino acids: CASSQDFLTEAFF. The CDR3 nucleotides read TGCGCCAGCAGCCAAGATTTTCTCACTGAAGCTTTCTTT.

This chain connects TRBV27 to TRBJ2-7; 8 bases map to TRBD1. Per the germline V gene, CDR1 is MNHEY and CDR2 is SMNVEV (reference sequence). The CDR3 spans 15 residues. V lost 6 bases to trimming and J lost 3 bases; unmatched junction nucleotides: 10. The CDR3 is CASRALTDRGYEQYF. In DNA, the CDR3 is TGTGCCAGCAGGGCCCTTACCGACAGGGGCTACGAGCAGTACTTC.

The V and J genes are TRBV18 and TRBJ1-5, with D possibly TRBD1 on 6 matching bases. The germline CDR1 and CDR2 sequences are KGHSH and LQKENI. Trimming removed 0 bases from V and 2 bases from J, with 17 bases in between. This CDR3 contains 18 residues. CDR3 sequence reads: CASSPPQGQGIGNQPQHF. The CDR3 DNA follows: TGTGCCAGCTCACCACCGCAGGGGCAGGGGATAGGCAATCAGCCCCAGCATTTT.

V usage is TRBV5-1 and J usage is TRBJ2-3; TRBD1 agrees at 8 bases. The CDR3 runs 15 residues. The V and J ends lost 4 bases and 6 bases, in that order; junction bases with no gene match: 10. Germline CDR1 and CDR2: SGHRS and YFSETQ. The CDR3 reads CASSPRGQGSDTQYF. CDR3 bases: TGCGCCAGCAGCCCTCGAGGACAGGGAAGTGATACGCAGTATTTT.

The chain has TRBV19 and TRBJ2-1, with D possibly TRBD2 on 6 matching bases. CDR1 is LNHDA and CDR2 is SQIVND in the germline V gene (reference sequence). The length of the CDR3 is 14 residues. Between the trimmed V and J ends, which lost 3 bases and 9 bases, there was a span of 15 bases. In DNA, the CDR3 is TGTGCCAGTAGTATTATGCGTGGGGGAGGTGAGCAGTTCTTC. Its protein is CASSIMRGGGEQFF.

This clone was seen ten or more times. V usage is TRBV19 and J usage is TRBJ2-3, with TRBD2 matching over 8 bases. There are 12 residues in the CDR3. V shed 6 bases and J 4 bases; nucleotides not matched to a gene: 0. Germline CDR1 is LNHDA and CDR2 is SQIVND (reference sequence). The CDR3 region has the DNA TGTGCCAGTAGCGGGGGGGCAGATACGCAGTATTTT. Its translation is CASSGGADTQYF.

This clone has only one observation. This chain uses TRBV7-2 with TRBJ1-5; TRBD1 aligns across 8 bases. Per germline, CDR1 SGHTA and CDR2 FQGNSA. V was clipped by 1 base and J by 3 bases; unmatched bases: 5. This CDR3 contains 16 residues. CDR3 bases: TGTGCCAGCAGCTTAGGTTGGCAGGGGGCCAATCAGCCCCAGCATTTT. Residues: CASSLGWQGANQPQHF.

The V gene is TRBV7-2, the J gene TRBJ2-5, with 12 bases aligning to TRBD2. This CDR3 comprises 17 residues. Germline CDR1 and CDR2: SGHTA and FQGNSA. V was pared by 1 base and J by 2 bases, with 5 bases of the junction left unmatched. Written as DNA, the CDR3 is TGTGCCAGCAGCTTAGTAGGTGGACTAGCGGGGCAAGAGACCCAGTACTTC. Protein: CASSLVGGLAGQETQYF.

This clone was found once. The rearrangement links TRBV25-1 to TRBJ1-4; 12 positions match TRBD1. Germline V lookup: CDR1 MGHDK, CDR2 SYGVNS. The CDR3 totals 16 residues. V shed 4 bases and J 5 bases; nucleotides not matched to a gene: 5. The CDR3 DNA sequence: TGTGCCAGCAGTGCGGGACAGGGGGCCTCCAATGAAAAACTGTTTTTT. Translation: CASSAGQGASNEKLFF.

The chain couples TRBV10-3 to TRBJ1-1; 7 bases align to TRBD1. Germline CDR1 reads ENHRY; CDR2 reads SYGVKD. This CDR3 region has 13 residues. V shed 5 bases and J 5 bases; nucleotides not matched to a gene: 5. The CDR3, as DNA: TGTGCCATCAGTATATCAGGGGGAACTGAAGCTTTCTTT. This gives the protein CAISISGGTEAFF.

This clone has a single count. J is TRBJ2-7 and V is TRBV30; D gene uncertain. V was trimmed by 4 bases and J by 1 base, leaving 11 bases between them. CDR1 and CDR2 (germline): GTSNPN, SVGIG (reference sequence). The CDR3 is 13 residues long. CDR3 amino acids: CAWTSTVSYEQYF. The CDR3 region has the DNA TGTGCCTGGACGAGCACAGTGTCCTACGAGCAGTACTTC. Based on the CDR3 plus reference TRBV30 and TRBJ2-7, the full variable domain is SQTIHQWPATLVQPVGSPLSLECTVEGTSNPNLYWYRQAAGRGLQLLFYSVGIGQISSEVPQNLSASRPQDRQFILSSKKLLLSDSGFYLCAWTSTVSYEQYFGPGTRLTVT.

This clone was recorded only once. V is TRBV19 and J is TRBJ1-5; possible D gene TRBD1, 6 bases. This CDR3 comprises 13 residues. Germline assignment: CDR1 LNHDA and CDR2 SQIVND (reference sequence). Trimming removed 4 bases at V and 5 bases at J, with 9 bases between. DNA of the CDR3: TGTGCCAGTAGTACAGGGGTTCATCAGCCCCAGCATTTT. This translates into CASSTGVHQPQHF.

V usage is TRBV6-5 and J usage is TRBJ1-1; D ambiguous. Trimming removed 6 bases at V and 0 bases at J, with 8 bases between. This CDR3 spans 13 amino acids. The germline CDR1 and CDR2 sequences are MNHEY and SVGAGI. In DNA, the CDR3 is TGTGCCAGCAGCCCTCACTTGAACACTGAAGCTTTCTTT. It is translated as CASSPHLNTEAFF.

This chain uses TRBV29-1 with TRBJ2-3, with a tentative D call TRBD1 (6 bases). Germline CDR1 reads SQVTM; CDR2 reads ANQGSEA. Trimming stripped 7 bases from V and 0 bases from J, with 14 bases between. The CDR3 sequence is 14 residues long. CDR3 nucleotide sequence: TGCAGCGGGGGGCGTAGGACTAGCACAGATACGCAGTATTTT. Translation: CSGGRRTSTDTQYF.

The V gene is TRBV11-2, the J gene TRBJ1-1; TRBD1 matches 10 bases. Germline V lookup: CDR1 SGHAT, CDR2 FQNNGV. This CDR3 has 17 residues. J was trimmed by 4 bases and V by 5 bases; bases with no gene match: 13. CDR3 sequence: CASSATRDRGWGTEAFF. CDR3 nucleotide sequence: TGTGCCAGCAGCGCGACACGGGACAGGGGTTGGGGCACTGAAGCTTTCTTT.

The V call is TRBV28, the J call TRBJ1-1, with D unclear. V was cut by 2 bases and J by 3 bases, with 7 bases left in between. CDR1 and CDR2 (germline): MDHEN, SYDVKM. The CDR3 is 13 residues long. CDR3 region: CASSLRGDTEAFF. In nucleotides, the CDR3 is TGTGCCAGCAGTTTACGGGGAGACACTGAAGCTTTCTTT.

The chain uses TRBV7-3 and TRBJ1-1; possible D gene TRBD1, 6 bases. This CDR3 is built from 17 residues. Per the germline V gene, CDR1 is SGHTA and CDR2 is FQGTGA. The V gene lost 2 bases and the J gene lost 1 base, with 17 bases spanning the gap. CDR3 DNA sequence: TGTGCCAGCAGCTTACAGGGGAGAGGGGGGGCGAACACTGAAGCTTTCTTT. Its protein product is CASSLQGRGGANTEAFF.

The gene calls are TRBV7-6 and TRBJ1-4; the match to TRBD1 covers 8 bases. The J segment lost 0 bases and the V segment lost 4 bases, leaving 1 base of the junction unmatched. The CDR3 runs to 15 residues. Looked up from germline, CDR1 is SGHVS and CDR2 is FNYEAQ. The CDR3 protein is CASSYRGATNEKLFF. DNA for the CDR3: TGTGCCAGCAGCTACAGGGGGGCAACTAATGAAAAACTGTTTTTT.

The chain is built from TRBV2 and TRBJ2-1, with D perhaps matching TRBD2 (6 bases). In germline, CDR1 is SNHLY, CDR2 FYNNEI. Trimming removed 4 bases from V and 9 bases from J, with 13 bases in between. The CDR3 has 13 residues. The CDR3 loop reads CASSAARGLEQFF. CDR3 bases: TGTGCCAGCAGTGCAGCTAGGGGACTTGAGCAGTTCTTC.

The chain employs TRBV27 and TRBJ2-5; D is undetermined. Trimming stripped 2 bases from V and 5 bases from J, with 12 bases between. Germline-derived CDR1 and CDR2 are MNHEY and SMNVEV (reference sequence). This CDR3 region has 14 residues. As DNA, the CDR3 is TGTGCCAGCAGTTTACAAGCTAGTCGGGAGACCCAGTACTTC. This translates into CASSLQASRETQYF.

Worth noting for this clone: The junction differs from germline at one of its ends, possibly a read error. The DNA of the CDR3 is TGTGCCAGCAGCTCCGACGGACTAGCGGCGGAGATCCAGTACTTC. This codes for CASSSDGLAAEIQYF. V and J are TRBV9 and TRBJ2-5; the match to TRBD2 covers 10 bases. Germline loops: CDR1 SGDLS, CDR2 YYNGEE. The CDR3 extends over 15 amino acids. Looking up the rest from reference TRBV9 and TRBJ2-5 gives the full variable domain: DSGVTQTPKHLITATGQRVTLRCSPRSGDLSVYWYQQSLDQGLQFLIQYYNGEERAKGNILERFSAQQFPDLHSELNLSSLELGDSALYFCASSSDGLAAEIQYFGPGTRLLVL.

The chain has TRBV18 and TRBJ2-7; 9 bases match TRBD1. J was trimmed by 5 bases and V by 1 base; bases with no gene match: 3. Germline V gives CDR1 KGHSH, CDR2 LQKENI. The CDR3 contains 14 residues. In DNA, the CDR3 is TGTGCCAGCTCACCACGGACAGGGGTGGACGAGCAGTACTTC. It encodes CASSPRTGVDEQYF.

CDR3 sequence reads: CASSTLMGGNQPQHF. The CDR3, as DNA: TGTGCCAGTAGTACCCTCATGGGAGGGAATCAGCCCCAGCATTTT. This chain links TRBV19 with TRBJ1-5; D ambiguous. The V end lost 4 bases, the J end lost 4 bases, and 14 bases lay between the germline ends. The CDR3 covers 15 residues. The germline V gene has CDR1 LNHDA and CDR2 SQIVND (reference sequence).

This clone was seen once. The chain has TRBV6-1 and TRBJ1-5; the D gene is possibly TRBD1 (6 bases). CDR3 length: 16 amino acids. Trimming took 4 bases from V and 1 from J, leaving 14 bases between them. The V gene's germline CDR1 is MNHNS and CDR2 SASEGT. The CDR3 here is CASSGGDRWSNQPQHF. CDR3 in DNA: TGTGCCAGCAGTGGAGGCGACAGGTGGAGCAATCAGCCCCAGCATTTT.